This T cell receptor (beta chain) was recorded in a study of shared T cell receptors in the human thymus (dated by TCRdb to 2020 to 2023). As for the study more broadly: The study examined how self-reactive, shared T-cell receptor alpha chains are generated in the human thymus.

The cysteine opens and the phenylalanine closes a CDR3 of 15 amino acids. Only the CDR3 part of the read is kept: 45 bases, read in frame from the first base. V loses 6 bases, J loses 0 bases, and the germline ends lie 12 bases apart. CDR1 and CDR2 were assigned from the germline V gene (reference sequence) as SEHNR and FQNEAQ. As regards this clone: Its antigen has not been determined. Qualities for individual bases were not recorded, and no much larger clone is one base off.

The library was made by the immunoSEQ multiplex PCR assay. TCRdb holds this immuneACCESS table with in-frame rearrangements only. Some clones are missing; in checked studies, unresolved V genes explain under half, and the rest has no known cause. The sample yields more than 550,000 clones; 75% to 90% were counted once. Clones ranked in the top ten supply 0.0095% to 0.011% of the sample. The same data also went into a second study, on human thymus T cells. According to the second study: The donors were immunologically healthy infants in Finland who had open corrective cardiac surgery for congenital heart defects. Thymus tissue was collected as surgical resects that were removed during corrective cardiac surgery. V and J gene segment usage appeared biased in both thymic and peripheral blood repertoires. According to the related research, thymic TCR repertoires were highly overlapping among unrelated individuals. TCR alpha and beta repertoires from seven to nine infant thymus samples and four related peripheral blood samples were characterized in the study. The cohort included more than five male and a couple of female infants, with donor ages spanning 7 to 244 days. Thymocytes were freed from the tissue by mechanical means and kept at -70 degrees C as pellets of roughly 8.5-31 million cells. A QIAsymphony instrument was used to extract genomic DNA from the frozen cell pellets. The immunoSEQ multiplex PCR assay was used to amplify the TCRB and TCRAD loci from a standardized quantity of quality-controlled genomic DNA. The V(D)J region was spanned by amplicons of a length sufficient to cover the CDR3 and to identify V and J genes. The amplicons were sequenced on an Illumina platform via the commercial immunoSEQ service. Primer bias and sequencing errors were corrected using previously described methods, and TCRAD and TCRB definitions followed the IMGT database. The repertoires were analysed using immunoSEQ Analyzer 3.0 and VDJTools for basic statistics, V/J segment usage, diversity estimates, rarefaction and pairwise overlap. Chao1, ChaoE, Efron-Thisted, Shannon and inverse Simpson indices were used to estimate diversity, which was also estimated on datasets down-sampled to the smallest sample. Repertoire overlap was determined by strict matching of CDR3 nucleotide sequence, V gene and J gene, and Jaccard-based multidimensional scaling clustering was applied. Thymus samples yielded on average approximately 840,000 unique TCRB clonotypes, compared with around 91,000 from blood samples.

Material for sequencing was thymocytes. This sequence uses TRBV7-9 and TRBJ2-1; the D gene is perhaps TRBD2, on 6 matching bases. This sequence originates from a girl under three years old with a congenital heart defect. Donor details come from another sample of the same person, matched by shared clones. The CDR3 is CASSYPGGSYNEQFF. The nucleotides are TGTGCCAGCAGTTATCCCGGGGGCTCCTACAATGAGCAGTTCTTC.